This paragraph covers one TCR beta chain sequence. This clone was observed a single time. Its antigen target is currently unknown. No per-base quality is available; no much larger clone lies one base away. These data come from a study of blood T cell repertoires in COVID-19 (TCRdb year 2020). Background on the whole study: Samples from collaborators originated in the United States, Italy and Spain and spanned both the acute and convalescent phases of COVID-19. Where available, HLA class I and class II types were taken from metadata supplied by the sample provider and were not determined by assay-based typing. Sample metadata almost always included a de-identified subject ID, COVID-19 status, age in years and sex. The prospective study material was composed of cDNA or gDNA derived from T cells, B-cell-depleted T cells, or PBMCs. Samples were obtained from the ongoing ImmuneRACE study (first 160 participants) and from 1,254 subjects provided by 6 global collaborators. The dataset comprised deeply sampled blood TCRbeta repertoires from subjects exposed to, actively infected with, or recovered from COVID-19. A freely available public database, intended as a resource for researchers studying the immune response to SARS-CoV-2, is where the repertoires were released.

What the work shows at the level of the full study, not this receptor alone: The amount of clinical and demographic metadata varied by source and participant and was provided uncurated.

Each collaborating institution followed its own protocols to collect whole blood in K2EDTA tubes. For TCRbeta analysis, collaborators shipped samples in one of three forms: frozen whole blood, isolated PBMCs, or DNA extracted from either of those sample types. The immunoSEQ Assay, a bias-controlled multiplex PCR, was used to amplify TCRbeta CDR3 regions from genomic DNA. The paper's data handling went like this. Within the assay, amplification of reference gene primers was used to estimate how many nucleated cells each sample contained. Sequence reads were collapsed and filtered to measure the absolute abundance of every unique TCRbeta CDR3 rearrangement. For each sample, productive Simpson clonality was calculated as the square root of Simpson's diversity index across productive rearrangements. Imported from immuneACCESS, the table was reduced by TCRdb to in-frame sequences with V and J called. These copies leave out some clones; in studies compared against another copy, an unresolved V gene accounts for under half, and the cause of the remainder is not known. That table is the source of V, J and clone size, and D and trimming were worked out from the DNA. Across this sample there are some 200,000 clones, with about 91% seen only once. 1% to 1.5% of the sample is held by the ten biggest clonotypes.

V is pared back by 2 bases and J by 3 bases, with 27 bases lying between the germline termini. There are 19 amino acids in the CDR3, from cysteine to phenylalanine inclusive. The DNA shown is the 57-base CDR3, in frame from base 1. From a lookup of the germline V gene, CDR1 and CDR2 are SGHRS and YFSETQ. The receptor was derived from a man aged 25-40 years with acute or convalescent COVID-19. The receptor chain draws on TRBV5-1 and TRBJ2-7; the D gene is perhaps TRBD1, from 6 matching bases. Sequencing was carried out using peripheral blood. The CDR3: CASSFIGGWVGGPIYEQYF. The DNA reads as follows: TGCGCCAGCAGCTTTATAGGGGGATGGGTCGGAGGCCCTATCTACGAGCAGTACTTC.